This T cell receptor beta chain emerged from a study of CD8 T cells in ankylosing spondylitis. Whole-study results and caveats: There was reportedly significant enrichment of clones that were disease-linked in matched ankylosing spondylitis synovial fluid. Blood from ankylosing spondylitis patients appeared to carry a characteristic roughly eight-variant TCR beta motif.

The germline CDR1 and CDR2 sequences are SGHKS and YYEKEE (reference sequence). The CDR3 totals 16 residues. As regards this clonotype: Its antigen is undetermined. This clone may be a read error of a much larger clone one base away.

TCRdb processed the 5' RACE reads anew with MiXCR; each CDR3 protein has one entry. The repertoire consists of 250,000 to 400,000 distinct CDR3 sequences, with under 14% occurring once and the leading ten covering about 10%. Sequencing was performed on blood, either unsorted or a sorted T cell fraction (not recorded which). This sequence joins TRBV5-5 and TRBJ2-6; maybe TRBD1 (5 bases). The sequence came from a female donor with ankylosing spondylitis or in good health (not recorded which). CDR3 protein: CVSRWTWASGANVLTF. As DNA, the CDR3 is TGTGTCAGCAGGTGGACATGGGCCTCTGGGGCCAACGTCCTGACTTTC.